The next 17 T cell receptor beta chains were all read from a single sample in a study of blood T cell repertoires in COVID-19. Only in-frame clones appear in the TCRdb table, and some are missing; sequencing was by immunoSEQ multiplex PCR. Of 250,000 to 350,000 clones listed, around 90% are singletons. The sample comprised peripheral blood. The receptors originated from a woman aged 45-65 years who had recovered from COVID-19.

The chain links TRBV9 to TRBJ1-3; D ambiguous. CDR3 length: 15 amino acids. Germline loops: CDR1 SGDLS, CDR2 YYNGEE. V was shortened by 3 bases and J by 2 bases, with 12 bases between the two germline ends. The chain's CDR3 is CASSAPGMPGNTIYF. Written as DNA, the CDR3 is TGTGCCAGCAGCGCCCCCGGGATGCCTGGAAACACCATATATTTT. The variable domain in full, completed from reference TRBV9 and TRBJ1-3, reads DSGVTQTPKHLITATGQRVTLRCSPRSGDLSVYWYQQSLDQGLQFLIQYYNGEERAKGNILERFSAQQFPDLHSELNLSSLELGDSALYFCASSAPGMPGNTIYFGEGSWLTVV.

V usage is TRBV19 and J usage is TRBJ2-7; no reliable D call. V shed 5 bases and J shed 0 bases, with 11 bases lying between them. The germline V gene has CDR1 LNHDA and CDR2 SQIVND (reference sequence). This CDR3 comprises 14 residues. DNA of the CDR3: TGTGCCAGTAGTGTTACACCTAGCTCCTACGAGCAGTACTTC. Amino acids: CASSVTPSSYEQYF.

The V gene is TRBV24-1, the J gene TRBJ2-7, with no clear D. Germline V lookup: CDR1 KGHDR, CDR2 SFDVKD. This CDR3 is built from 10 residues. The V end lost 5 bases, the J end lost 11 bases, and 9 bases lay between the germline ends. The CDR3 DNA sequence: TGTGCCACCAGTGTGTGGGCAGAGTACTTC. Translating it yields CATSVWAEYF.

This chain links TRBV7-2 with TRBJ1-2; tentatively, D is TRBD1 (5 bases). Germline V lookup: CDR1 SGHTA, CDR2 FQGNSA. The CDR3 runs to 15 residues. V was shortened by 5 bases and J by 6 bases, with 19 bases between the two germline ends. The CDR3: CASSPGRGSRDGYTF. In DNA form, the CDR3 reads TGTGCCAGCAGCCCGGGCCGAGGTAGCAGGGATGGCTACACCTTC.

The rearrangement joins TRBV14 to TRBJ1-6, with unresolved D. This CDR3 contains 13 residues. Trimming removed 0 bases at V and 8 bases at J, with 5 bases between. Germline assignment: CDR1 SGHDN and CDR2 FVKESK. Written as DNA, the CDR3 is TGTGCCAGCAGCCAAGATGTCTATTCACCCCTCCACTTT. It specifies CASSQDVYSPLHF. Full variable domain (missing parts from reference TRBV14 and TRBJ1-6): EAGVTQFPSHSVIEKGQTVTLRCDPISGHDNLYWYRRVMGKEIKFLLHFVKESKQDESGMPNNRFLAERTGGTYSTLKVQPAELEDSGVYFCASSQDVYSPLHFGNGTRLTVT.

The chain carries TRBV2 and TRBJ1-1; no firm D call. The CDR3 consists of 16 residues. Germline CDR1 reads SNHLY; CDR2 reads FYNNEI. The ends were cut back, 6 bases at V and 6 bases at J, with 23 bases in the middle. CDR3 in amino acids: CASRAPRLPGTPEAFF. The CDR3 coding sequence is TGTGCCAGCAGGGCCCCTAGGCTTCCGGGAACGCCTGAAGCTTTCTTT.

This chain links TRBV7-3 with TRBJ2-7; 10 bases fit TRBD1. The CDR3 has 14 amino acids. Germline V gene sequence: CDR1 SGHTA, CDR2 FQGTGA. Trimming cost V 5 bases and J 7 bases; bases outside gene matches: 8. The CDR3 coding sequence is TGTGCCAGCAGCACGACAGGGGGCGCGGAAGAGCAGTACTTC. Encoded protein: CASSTTGGAEEQYF.

A single count supports this clone. This sequence joins TRBV5-1 and TRBJ2-1; TRBD2 matches 13 bases. V was clipped by 4 bases and J by 12 bases; unmatched bases: 7. Germline V gives CDR1 SGHRS, CDR2 YFSETQ. This CDR3 spans 14 amino acids. CDR3 nucleotides: TGCGCCAGCAGCATGGGACTAGCGGGAAACAGGCAGTTCTTC. This gives the protein CASSMGLAGNRQFF.

CDR3 in amino acids: CASSQLTVNTEAFF. Here the CDR3 DNA reads TGCGCCAGCAGCCAACTGACAGTGAACACTGAAGCTTTCTTT. The V gene is TRBV4-1, the J gene TRBJ1-1; D is possibly TRBD1 (5 bases). There are 14 residues in the CDR3. The germline V gene has CDR1 MGHRA and CDR2 YSYEKL. V was trimmed by 2 bases and J by 0 bases, leaving 7 bases between them.

The genes are TRBV9 and TRBJ2-7; no reliable D call. Germline V gives CDR1 SGDLS, CDR2 YYNGEE. The CDR3 has 16 residues. Deletions cut 2 bases from V and 2 bases from J, with 17 bases between. CDR3 sequence reads: CASSVSGQSLTYEQYF. The CDR3 DNA is TGTGCCAGCAGCGTCTCAGGCCAGAGTTTAACCTACGAGCAGTACTTC.

The V call is TRBV7-9, the J call TRBJ2-4, with D perhaps matching TRBD2 (5 bases). Germline CDR1 reads SEHNR; CDR2 reads FQNEAQ (reference sequence). V dropped 5 bases and J dropped 1 base, with 12 bases sitting between them. The CDR3 spans 15 residues. CDR3 amino acids: CASSGGGLAKNIQYF. The CDR3 nucleotides are TGTGCCAGCAGCGGCGGCGGGCTCGCCAAAAACATTCAGTACTTC.

This chain uses TRBV5-6 with TRBJ1-1; a weak D match, TRBD1 (5 bases). This CDR3 has 11 residues. The ends were cut back, 2 bases at V and 11 bases at J, with 10 bases in the middle. Per germline, CDR1 SGHDT and CDR2 YYEEEE. The CDR3 DNA follows: TGTGCCAGCAGCTTCGGGGGTGGTGCTTTCTTT. It translates to CASSFGGGAFF.

The chain is built from TRBV6-5 and TRBJ2-1; 11 bases fit TRBD2. The CDR3 extends over 15 amino acids. Germline lookup yields CDR1 MNHEY and CDR2 SVGAGI. V gave up 7 bases and J gave up 1 base; unmatched junction bases: 3. The CDR3 sequence is CASTRLAGSYNEQFF. In nucleotides, the CDR3 is TGTGCCAGCACCAGACTAGCGGGGTCCTACAATGAGCAGTTCTTC.

This clone was recorded only once. This sequence joins TRBV4-1 and TRBJ2-7, with 9 bases matching TRBD1. Germline loops: CDR1 MGHRA, CDR2 YSYEKL. V lost 4 bases and J lost 4; bases outside the gene matches: 11. The CDR3 extends over 16 amino acids. DNA for the CDR3: TGCGCCAGCAGCCCGAGATCCGGACAGGGGATTTACGAGCAGTACTTC. This translates into CASSPRSGQGIYEQYF.

The J gene is TRBJ2-7, the V gene TRBV7-8; a weak D match, TRBD2 (5 bases). This CDR3 has 15 amino acids. The V end was cut by 2 bases, the J end by 7 bases, with 18 bases between. Per the germline V gene, CDR1 is SGHVS and CDR2 is FQNEAQ. The CDR3 loop is CASSLSAGGPREQYF. The CDR3 coding sequence is TGTGCCAGCAGCTTATCGGCCGGCGGGCCGAGGGAGCAGTACTTC.

V gene TRBV20-1 combines with J gene TRBJ1-2; TRBD1 agrees at 9 bases. The length of the CDR3 is 13 residues. The germline V gene encodes CDR1 DFQATT and CDR2 SNEGSKA (reference sequence). Trimming at V came to 3 bases and at J to 8 bases, leaving 7 bases not matched to a gene. CDR3: CSASEQGAAGYTF. The CDR3 DNA reads TGCAGTGCTAGTGAACAGGGGGCTGCCGGCTACACCTTC.

V is TRBV5-1 and J is TRBJ2-2, with 13 bases identical to TRBD2. Germline loops: CDR1 SGHRS, CDR2 YFSETQ. The length of the CDR3 is 15 residues. V dropped 9 bases and J dropped 5; count of bases not matched to a gene: 7. CDR3 region: CATSELAGGTGELFF. DNA for the CDR3: TGCGCCACTTCCGAACTAGCGGGAGGGACCGGGGAGCTGTTTTTT.